Below are 27 T cell receptor beta chains sequenced from a single sample in a study of cytomegalovirus exposure and HLA in healthy donors. The PCR contained 60 Vbeta and 13 Jbeta primers. The data were produced by immunoSEQ multiplex PCR, yet TCRdb's version contains in-frame clones alone and is incomplete. The table lists 150,000 or so clones, 75% to 80% of them singletons, with over 11% in the top ten. The sample comprised PBMCs. Every receptor here comes from a man aged 45 to 65 in good health and CMV-seropositive.

As for this clone: The sample contains more than one DNA sequence encoding this CDR3. The chain employs TRBV5-6 and TRBJ2-3, with D tentatively TRBD1 (6 bases). This CDR3 contains 14 residues. Looked up from germline, CDR1 is SGHDT and CDR2 is YYEEEE. The ends were cut back, 2 bases at V and 2 bases at J, with 9 bases in the middle. DNA of the CDR3: TGTGCCAGCAGCTTAGGGGGAGACACAGATACGCAGTATTTT. It encodes CASSLGGDTDTQYF. Full variable domain (rest looked up from reference TRBV5-6 and TRBJ2-3): DAGVTQSPTHLIKTRGQQVTLRCSPKSGHDTVSWYQQALGQGPQFIFQYYEEEERQRGNFPDRFSGHQFPNYSSELNVNALLLGDSALYLCASSLGGDTDTQYFGPGTRLTVL.

The CDR3 spells CASSTTGYGNGYTF. CDR3 DNA: TGTGCCAGCAGCACTACAGGGTATGGGAATGGCTACACCTTC. The V and J genes are TRBV11-2 and TRBJ1-2; a possible D gene is TRBD1 (6 bases). This CDR3 is built from 14 residues. Germline V CDR1 and CDR2: SGHAT, FQNNGV. The V end lost 5 bases, the J end lost 6 bases, and 16 bases lay between the germline ends.

The V and J genes are TRBV5-6 and TRBJ2-1, with D perhaps matching TRBD2 (6 bases). From germline, CDR1 is SGHDT and CDR2 YYEEEE. V was clipped by 0 bases and J by 1 base, with 11 bases between them. The CDR3 loop spans 16 amino acids. CDR3 bases: TGTGCCAGCAGCTTGGGGTGGGGGGATTCCTACAATGAGCAGTTCTTC. Encoded protein: CASSLGWGDSYNEQFF.

This clone was counted only a few times. This sequence joins TRBV11-1 and TRBJ2-3; 13 positions match TRBD2. V dropped 5 bases and J dropped 4; count of bases not matched to a gene: 3. The CDR3 has 15 amino acids. CDR1 and CDR2 (germline): SGHAT, FQDESV (reference sequence). The CDR3 DNA reads as TGTGCCAGCAGCCCCGGACTAGCGGGGGCAGATACGCAGTATTTT. Translation gives CASSPGLAGADTQYF.

The chain uses TRBV4-2 and TRBJ1-4; perhaps TRBD1 as D (5 bases). The CDR3 is 14 amino acids. V lost 8 bases and J lost 5, with 15 bases in between. The germline gives CDR1 LGHNA, CDR2 YNFKEQ. This chain's CDR3 is CASSLRGENEKLFF. CDR3 DNA: TGTGCCAGCTCCTTGCGGGGCGAAAATGAAAAACTGTTTTTT.

This chain connects TRBV9 to TRBJ1-6, with D uncertain. Germline V gene sequence: CDR1 SGDLS, CDR2 YYNGEE. Trimming took off 3 bases at V and 8 bases at J, with 12 bases between the two ends. The CDR3 is 14 amino acids. For the CDR3, the DNA is TGTGCCAGCAGCGGACGGGAGGGAGATTCACCCCTCCACTTT. Its protein product is CASSGREGDSPLHF.

The chain is built from TRBV2 and TRBJ2-5; TRBD2 might be the D (6 bases). The DNA end favors TRBJ2-7, so the J call may be wrong. CDR1 SNHLY and CDR2 FYNNEI come from the germline V gene. The CDR3 consists of 13 residues. Here the CDR3 reads CASSGTGAYEQYF. The CDR3, as DNA: TGTGCCAGCAGCGGGACGGGAGCCTACGAGCAGTACTTC.

The rearrangement links TRBV11-1 to TRBJ1-1; D remains ambiguous. CDR3 length: 13 residues. V lost 3 bases and J 8 bases, leaving 13 bases between the germline ends. Germline loops: CDR1 SGHAT, CDR2 FQDESV (reference sequence). CDR3 sequence reads: CASSFGANTEAFF. For the CDR3, the DNA is TGTGCCAGCAGCTTCGGAGCCAATACGGAAGCTTTCTTT.

The rearrangement links TRBV5-8 to TRBJ2-7, with TRBD1 matching 10 bases. V lost 4 bases, J lost 5 bases, and 6 bases stayed unmatched. From germline, CDR1 is SGHTS and CDR2 YDEGEE. This CDR3 contains 14 residues. CDR3 bases: TGTGCCAGCAGCAGGGACAGGGGTACCAACGAGCAGTACGTC. Translation: CASSRDRGTNEQYV.

As for this clone: One end of the junction is discordant with germline, which a read error may explain. This sequence joins TRBV6-1 and TRBJ2-7, with D maybe TRBD1 (5 bases). Germline loops: CDR1 MNHNS, CDR2 SASEGT. The CDR3 spans 14 residues. The CDR3 sequence is CASSEGRVLYEQHF. The CDR3 DNA sequence: TGTGCCAGCAGTGAAGGCAGGGTGTTGTACGAGCAGCACTTC.

The V gene is TRBV4-2, the J gene TRBJ2-5, with a tentative D call TRBD1 (6 bases). With the DNA end fitting TRBJ2-7 better, the J assignment may be wrong. Germline V gives CDR1 LGHNA, CDR2 YNFKEQ. This CDR3 is built from 17 residues. The CDR3, as DNA: TGTGCCAGCAGCCAAGTCCCCCGGGACACCAGTCCCTACGAGCAGTACTTC. It specifies CASSQVPRDTSPYEQYF.

The chain's CDR3 is CASSLVFGTNGELFF. As DNA, the CDR3 is TGTGCCAGCAGCTTAGTCTTCGGGACAAACGGGGAGCTGTTTTTT. The chain couples TRBV11-1 to TRBJ2-2; TRBD1 is a possible D gene (6 bases). The germline gives CDR1 SGHAT, CDR2 FQDESV (reference sequence). The CDR3 has 15 residues. V was trimmed by 1 base and J by 7 bases, leaving 13 bases between them.

The rearrangement joins TRBV29-1 to TRBJ1-2; no definite D call. The CDR3 contains 10 residues. The ends were cut back, 4 bases at V and 8 bases at J, with 8 bases in the middle. Germline V gene sequence: CDR1 SQVTM, CDR2 ANQGSEA. CDR3 residues: CSVGTGGYTF. DNA for the CDR3: TGCAGCGTTGGAACGGGGGGCTACACCTTC.

This rearrangement joins TRBV19 to TRBJ1-2; 11 bases align to TRBD1. The CDR3 extends over 13 amino acids. Looked up from germline, CDR1 is LNHDA and CDR2 is SQIVND (reference sequence). The J segment lost 14 bases and the V segment lost 6 bases, leaving 11 bases of the junction unmatched. CDR3 amino acids: CASSPWTGGVQTF. The CDR3 DNA is TGTGCCAGTAGCCCTTGGACAGGGGGCGTGCAGACCTTC.

This clone has just a few counts. J is TRBJ2-1 and V is TRBV7-9, with 10 bases that match TRBD2. With V trimmed by 1 base and J by 4 bases, 4 bases remained unmatched. The CDR3 has 16 amino acids. The germline CDR1 and CDR2 sequences are SEHNR and FQNEAQ (reference sequence). This CDR3 is CASSLEGTSVYNEQFF. For the CDR3, the DNA is TGTGCCAGCAGCTTAGAGGGGACTAGCGTATACAATGAGCAGTTCTTC.

The genes are TRBV4-1 and TRBJ1-5; D may be TRBD1 (6 bases). Looked up from germline, CDR1 is MGHRA and CDR2 is YSYEKL. Trimming cost V 1 base and J 0 bases, with 10 bases left between them. This CDR3 is built from 16 residues. CDR3 residues: CASSQVRGGSNQPQHF. As DNA, the CDR3 is TGCGCCAGCAGCCAAGTGAGGGGGGGTAGCAATCAGCCCCAGCATTTT.

The chain has TRBV2 and TRBJ1-6; perhaps TRBD1 as D (6 bases). The CDR3 extends over 17 amino acids. Trimming stripped 6 bases from V and 0 bases from J, with 15 bases between. Looked up from germline, CDR1 is SNHLY and CDR2 is FYNNEI. In nucleotides, the CDR3 is TGTGCCAGCAGGGACAGCCGAAGAAGCTCCTATAATTCACCCCTCCACTTT. This codes for CASRDSRRSSYNSPLHF.

This chain connects TRBV13 to TRBJ2-4; D remains unclear. V was trimmed by 5 bases and J by 0 bases, leaving 11 bases between them. Germline assignment: CDR1 PRHDT and CDR2 FYEKMQ (reference sequence). CDR3 length equals 15 residues. The CDR3 is CASSPRHLAKNIQYF. CDR3 nucleotides: TGTGCCAGCAGCCCCCGACATTTAGCCAAAAACATTCAGTACTTC.

CDR3 bases: TGTGCCAGCGCGACAGGGGACTATGGCTACACCTTC. It translates to CASATGDYGYTF. This chain connects TRBV13 to TRBJ1-2; 8 bases align to TRBD1. Germline CDR1 and CDR2: PRHDT and FYEKMQ (reference sequence). V dropped 8 bases and J dropped 3; count of bases not matched to a gene: 2. The CDR3 consists of 12 residues.

CDR3 DNA sequence: TGTGCCAGCAGTTCCCCGGGACAGGGAAGCTCTGGAAACACCATATATTTT. This gives the protein CASSSPGQGSSGNTIYF. This chain joins TRBV28 and TRBJ1-3; 9 positions match TRBD1. Looked up from germline, CDR1 is MDHEN and CDR2 is SYDVKM. The CDR3 is made up of 17 amino acids. V shed 4 bases and J 0 bases; nucleotides not matched to a gene: 7.

V gene TRBV2 combines with J gene TRBJ1-4; D uncertain. V was shortened by 4 bases and J by 8 bases, with 14 bases between the two germline ends. The CDR3 runs 14 residues. Germline CDR1 reads SNHLY; CDR2 reads FYNNEI. The CDR3 DNA sequence: TGTGCCAGCAGTGGTCAGGTTGAGAGCGAAAAACTGTTTTTT. This encodes CASSGQVESEKLFF.

This clone was counted a single time. The rearrangement uses TRBV9 and TRBJ1-2, with D possibly being TRBD1 (5 bases). The CDR3 covers 13 residues. Germline V gene lookup returns CDR1 SGDLS and CDR2 YYNGEE. V gave up 3 bases and J gave up 5 bases, with 11 bases separating them. The CDR3 sequence: CASSATDRYGYTF. The CDR3 nucleotides are TGTGCCAGCAGCGCGACAGACCGATATGGCTACACCTTC.

V and J are TRBV5-6 and TRBJ1-6; D unresolved. V lost 1 base, J lost 7 bases, and 3 bases lay in between. The CDR3 has 12 residues. Germline CDR1 SGHDT, CDR2 YYEEEE. This chain's CDR3 is CASSLSNSPLHF. The CDR3 DNA sequence: TGTGCCAGCAGCTTGTCGAATTCACCCCTCCACTTT.

The genes are TRBV5-1 and TRBJ2-1, with 16 bases aligning to TRBD2. CDR1 is SGHRS and CDR2 is YFSETQ in the germline V gene. The CDR3 is 19 residues long. Losses at the gene ends were 4 bases for V and 5 bases for J; bases not matched to a gene: 12. The CDR3 loop is CASSEGLAGGRWGDNEQFF. CDR3 sequence (DNA): TGCGCCAGCAGCGAGGGACTAGCGGGGGGGAGGTGGGGTGACAATGAGCAGTTCTTC.

This clone occurred a few times. The chain is built from TRBV7-8 and TRBJ2-4, with no clear D. CDR3 length: 17 amino acids. Trimming took off 0 bases at V and 0 bases at J, with 12 bases between the two ends. Germline V gene lookup returns CDR1 SGHVS and CDR2 FQNEAQ. Here the CDR3 DNA reads TGTGCCAGCAGCTTAGCGGCGGCGAACCTAGCCAAAAACATTCAGTACTTC. Encoded protein: CASSLAAANLAKNIQYF.

The chain combines TRBV5-1 with TRBJ2-5; a weak D match, TRBD2 (5 bases). This CDR3 spans 15 amino acids. The germline V gene encodes CDR1 SGHRS and CDR2 YFSETQ. The ends were cut back, 2 bases at V and 1 base at J, with 12 bases in the middle. The CDR3 DNA follows: TGCGCCAGCAGCTTCGGGATGGCAGTCCAAGAGACCCAGTACTTC. This sequence encodes CASSFGMAVQETQYF.

The chain combines TRBV12-2 with TRBJ2-7; the listed D gene, TRBD1, was not tested against the DNA. TRBV12-2 is a known pseudogene. The length of the CDR3 is 17 residues. CDR3 sequence reads: CASRLPPGTGDPYEQYF. In DNA, the CDR3 is TGTGCAAGTCGCTTACCCCCGGGGACAGGGGATCCATACGAGCAGTACTTC.